This passage covers 8 T cell receptor beta chains from one sample sequenced in a study of T cell responses to AZD1222 COVID-19 vaccine. Generated by immunoSEQ multiplex PCR, the TCRdb table keeps only in-frame clones and is missing some. Here the sample spans about 96,000 clones, roughly 87% being singletons. The sample in question was peripheral blood, obtained on day 0 of AZD1222 vaccination. The source of these receptors is an adult in good health.

This clone was observed a single time. The chain carries TRBV9 and TRBJ1-1; 9 nucleotides match TRBD1. In germline, CDR1 is SGDLS, CDR2 YYNGEE. CDR3 length equals 14 residues. Trimming removed 4 bases from V and 5 bases from J; junction bases left unmatched: 6. The CDR3 DNA reads TGTGCCAGCAGCACAGGGGGCGTAGGAACTGAAGCTTTCTTT. It encodes CASSTGGVGTEAFF.

This chain connects TRBV4-2 to TRBJ1-6; 9 positions agree with TRBD1. The junction had 10 bases not matched to a gene; V was cut back by 1 base and J by 9 bases. CDR1 and CDR2 (germline): LGHNA, YNFKEQ. The CDR3 is made up of 17 amino acids. The CDR3 DNA sequence: TGTGCCAGCAGCCAAGTTCGGGGGGGACAGGGTGGTTCACCCCTCCACTTT. Protein: CASSQVRGGQGGSPLHF.

The J gene is TRBJ2-1, the V gene TRBV7-2, with a possible D match to TRBD2 (5 bases). The CDR3 runs 17 residues. Germline V gene data show CDR1 as SGHTA and CDR2 as FQGNSA. V was pared by 1 base and J by 5 bases, with 18 bases between. The CDR3 DNA follows: TGTGCCAGCAGCTTAGTGGCTAGCCAAGCCAGAAACAATGAGCAGTTCTTC. Its translation: CASSLVASQARNNEQFF.

J is TRBJ2-2 and V is TRBV9, with D possibly being TRBD1 (6 bases). V lost 3 bases and J lost 4, with 16 bases in between. Germline lookup yields CDR1 SGDLS and CDR2 YYNGEE. The CDR3 is 16 residues long. CDR3 sequence (DNA): TGTGCCAGCAGCGAGCCCCAGGGGCGCAGCACCGGGGAGCTGTTTTTT. This encodes CASSEPQGRSTGELFF.

J is TRBJ2-3 and V is TRBV9; 9 positions agree with TRBD2. After removal of 0 bases from V and 0 bases from J, the junction contained 5 bases not matched to a gene. The CDR3 spans 17 residues. CDR1 and CDR2 (germline): SGDLS, YYNGEE. In DNA form, the CDR3 reads TGTGCCAGCAGCGTAGCACCTAGCGGGGCTAGCACAGATACGCAGTATTTT. Translation gives CASSVAPSGASTDTQYF.

The table lists this clone with many counts. The J gene is TRBJ2-7, the V gene TRBV2, with D uncertain. CDR3 length: 15 amino acids. Germline CDR1 reads SNHLY; CDR2 reads FYNNEI. Trimming removed 7 bases at V and 0 bases at J, with 16 bases between. The CDR3 spells CASTLKIVFSYEQYF. The CDR3 region has the DNA TGTGCCAGCACTCTGAAAATAGTCTTCTCCTACGAGCAGTACTTC.

The rearrangement uses TRBV24-1 and TRBJ1-2, with D hard to call. V was pared by 2 bases and J by 8 bases, with 20 bases between. The CDR3 loop spans 16 amino acids. Germline V gene sequence: CDR1 KGHDR, CDR2 SFDVKD. The CDR3 protein is CATSDSGGGSVKGYTF. The CDR3 DNA sequence: TGTGCCACCAGTGATTCCGGTGGTGGAAGCGTTAAGGGCTACACCTTC.

This clone was found once. The V and J genes are TRBV5-1 and TRBJ2-2; D may correspond to TRBD1 or TRBD2 (5 bases each). Per the germline V gene, CDR1 is SGHRS and CDR2 is YFSETQ. V was shortened by 0 bases and J by 5 bases, with 11 bases between the two germline ends. CDR3 size: 15 residues. CDR3 amino acids: CASSLAGTMTGELFF. CDR3 DNA: TGCGCCAGCAGCTTGGCCGGGACCATGACCGGGGAGCTGTTTTTT.